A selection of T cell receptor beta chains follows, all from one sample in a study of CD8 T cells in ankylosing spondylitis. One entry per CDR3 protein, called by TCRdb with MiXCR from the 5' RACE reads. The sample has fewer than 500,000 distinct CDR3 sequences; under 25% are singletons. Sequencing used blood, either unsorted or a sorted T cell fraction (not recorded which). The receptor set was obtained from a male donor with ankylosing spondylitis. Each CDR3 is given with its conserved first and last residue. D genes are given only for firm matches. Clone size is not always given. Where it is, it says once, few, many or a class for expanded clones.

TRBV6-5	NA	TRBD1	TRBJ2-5	TGTGCCAGCAGTTACTTCGGGACAGGGGGAAGAGAGACCCAGTACTTC	CASSYFGTGGRETQYF
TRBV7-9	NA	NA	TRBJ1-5	TGTGCCAGCTCTAGGGGTCGGGCAGGGTATAGCAATCAGCCCCAGCATTTT	CASSRGRAGYSNQPQHF
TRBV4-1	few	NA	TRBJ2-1	TGCGCCAGCAGCCAGGACCGGGACGCACCCTACAATGAGCAGTTCTTC	CASSQDRDAPYNEQFF
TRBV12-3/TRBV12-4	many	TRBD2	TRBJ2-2	TGTGCCAGCAGCCTCCTGGCGGGAGGGACCGGGGAGCTGTTTTTT	CASSLLAGGTGELFF
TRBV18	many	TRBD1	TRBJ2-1	TGTGCCAGCACGAATTACAGGGGTCCGGGGAATGAGCAGTTCTTC	CASTNYRGPGNEQFF
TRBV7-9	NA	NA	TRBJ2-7	TGTGCCAGCAGCTTAACAGGGTGGGAGACGGACGAGCAGTACTTC	CASSLTGWETDEQYF
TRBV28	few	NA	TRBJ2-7	TGTGCCAGCAGACGGGTCAGGGCGGCTTTCGAGCAGTACTTC	CASRRVRAAFEQYF
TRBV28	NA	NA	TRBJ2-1	TGTGCCAGCAGTTTATTAGGGCAGCGACCCGGGAATGAGCAGTTCTTC	CASSLLGQRPGNEQFF
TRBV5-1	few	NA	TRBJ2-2	TGCGCCAGCAGCTTCGGCAGGACTAACACCGGGGAGCTGTTTTTT	CASSFGRTNTGELFF
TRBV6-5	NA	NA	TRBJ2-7	TGTGCCAGCAGTTACTCCACGGGAGTGGGGGAGCAGTACTTC	CASSYSTGVGEQYF
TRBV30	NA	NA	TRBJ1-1	TGTGCCTGGTCTGGACAGTCAAACACTGAAGCTTTCTTT	CAWSGQSNTEAFF
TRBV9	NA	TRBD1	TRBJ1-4	TGTGCCAGCAGCGCCGACAGGGTAAACGAAAAACTGTTTTTT	CASSADRVNEKLFF
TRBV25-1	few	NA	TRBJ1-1	TGTGCCAGCAGTGCTTACACTGAAGCTTTCTTT	CASSAYTEAFF
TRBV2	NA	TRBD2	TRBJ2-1	TGTGCCAGCAGTGAAGCGAGGGCGGGAGGGCCGTCTGAGGAGCAGTTCTTC	CASSEARAGGPSEEQFF
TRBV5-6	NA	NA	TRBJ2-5	TGTGCCAGCAGCAGGGGACTGCTCCAAGAGACCCAGTACTTC	CASSRGLLQETQYF
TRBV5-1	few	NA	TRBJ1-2	TGCGCCAGCAGCTTGGCGGAAGGGAACTATGGCTACACCTTC	CASSLAEGNYGYTF
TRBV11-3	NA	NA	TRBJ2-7	TGTGCCAGCAGCCCTTCGGGGCTATCGGGGGAGCAGTACTTC	CASSPSGLSGEQYF
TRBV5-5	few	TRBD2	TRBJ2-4	TGTGCCAGCAGCTTGTATACTAGCGGGAGCGGGAGTTACTTC	CASSLYTSGSGSYF
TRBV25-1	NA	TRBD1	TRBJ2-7	TGTGCCAGCAGTACGGGACAGGGGAAGCAGTACTTC	CASSTGQGKQYF
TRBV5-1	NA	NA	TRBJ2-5	TGCGCCAGCACCGGAACCCAAGAGACCCAGTACTTC	CASTGTQETQYF
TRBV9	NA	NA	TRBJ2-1	TGTGCCAGCAGCGGCCCCGGGACAAGGGCGTACAATGAGCAGTTCTTC	CASSGPGTRAYNEQFF
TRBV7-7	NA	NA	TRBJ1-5	TGTGCCAGCAGCCGGGACACAAATCAGCCCCAGCATTTT	CASSRDTNQPQHF
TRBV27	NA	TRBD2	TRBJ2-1	TGTGCCAGCAGTCCCCAACCCTTAGCGGGAAATGAGCAGTTCTTC	CASSPQPLAGNEQFF
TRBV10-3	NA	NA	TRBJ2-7	TGTGCCATCAGTGTGTCAACGGAAGGCTACGAGCAGTACTTC	CAISVSTEGYEQYF
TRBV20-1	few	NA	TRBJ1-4	TGCAGTGCTAGGGGGAATGCAGGGGTTCAAGGTGAAAAACTGTTTTTT	CSARGNAGVQGEKLFF
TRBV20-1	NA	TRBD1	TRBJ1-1	TGCAGTGCTGGCGGACAGGGAGGCACTGAAGCTTTCTTT	CSAGGQGGTEAFF
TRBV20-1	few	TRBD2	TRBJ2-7	TGCAGTGCTAGAGATCCCGGGGCTAGCGGGAGGGACGAGCAGTACTTC	CSARDPGASGRDEQYF
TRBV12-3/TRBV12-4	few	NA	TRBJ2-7	TGTGCCAGCAGTAACCGCTACGAGCAGTACTTC	CASSNRYEQYF
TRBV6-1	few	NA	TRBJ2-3	TGTGCCAGCCGCCCGGGGTCGGATACGCAGTATTTT	CASRPGSDTQYF
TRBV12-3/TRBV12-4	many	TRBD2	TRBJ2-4	TGTGCCAGCAGTTTGGGGAGGGTCTTAGCCAAAAACATTCAGTACTTC	CASSLGRVLAKNIQYF
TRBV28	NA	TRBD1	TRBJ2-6	TGTGCCAGCAGTCTAGGGACAGCTGGGGCCAACGTCCTGACTTTC	CASSLGTAGANVLTF
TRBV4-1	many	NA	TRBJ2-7	TGCGCCAGCAGCCAAGAGGGAGGGGGCGAGCAGTACTTC	CASSQEGGGEQYF
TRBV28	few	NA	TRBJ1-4	TGTGCCACCCGGACGGAAAGATCAACTAATGAAAAACTGTTTTTT	CATRTERSTNEKLFF
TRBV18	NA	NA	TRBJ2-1	TGTGCCAGCTCAACAAATGACAATGAGCAGTTCTTC	CASSTNDNEQFF
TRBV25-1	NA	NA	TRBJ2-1	TGTGCCAGCAGTGAATATTTTTCCAAACCTACTGTGGGGCAGGGAATGCGATATGAGCAGTTCTTC	CASSEYFSKPTVGQGMRYEQFF
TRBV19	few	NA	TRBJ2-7	TGTGCCAGCGCACTCGGACGGAGCTCCTACGAGCAGTACTTC	CASALGRSSYEQYF